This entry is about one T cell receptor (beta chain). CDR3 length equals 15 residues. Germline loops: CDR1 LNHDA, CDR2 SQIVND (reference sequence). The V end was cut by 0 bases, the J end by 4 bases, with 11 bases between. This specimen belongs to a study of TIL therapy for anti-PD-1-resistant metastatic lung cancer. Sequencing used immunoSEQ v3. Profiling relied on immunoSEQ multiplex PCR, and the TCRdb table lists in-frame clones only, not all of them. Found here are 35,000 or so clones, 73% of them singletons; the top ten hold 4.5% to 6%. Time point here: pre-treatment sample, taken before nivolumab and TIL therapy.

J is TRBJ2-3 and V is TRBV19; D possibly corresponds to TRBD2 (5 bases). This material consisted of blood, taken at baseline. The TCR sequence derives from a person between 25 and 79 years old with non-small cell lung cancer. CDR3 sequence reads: CASSIDGVGADTQYF. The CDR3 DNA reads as TGTGCCAGTAGTATAGACGGGGTTGGCGCAGATACGCAGTATTTT.